Presented here are 29 T cell receptor beta chains from one specimen sequenced in a study of blood T cell repertoires in COVID-19. Assay: immunoSEQ multiplex PCR; the TCRdb copy retains only in-frame clones and omits some. The sample records fewer than 250,000 clones, around 82% being singletons. The sample consisted of peripheral blood. These receptors were taken from a man aged 50-60 years with active or convalescent COVID-19.

The chain uses TRBV9 and TRBJ2-5; a possible D gene is TRBD1 (5 bases). Per the germline V gene, CDR1 is SGDLS and CDR2 is YYNGEE. The CDR3 is 15 amino acids. V was cut by 2 bases and J by 1 base, with 12 bases left in between. CDR3 DNA: TGTGCCAGCAGCGTGGGTGGACAACTCCAAGAGACCCAGTACTTC. Its protein is CASSVGGQLQETQYF.

This chain uses TRBV19 with TRBJ1-2; D perhaps matches TRBD1 (5 bases). Trimming pared 4 bases from V and 4 bases from J, leaving 19 bases between. This CDR3 is built from 16 residues. Germline lookup yields CDR1 LNHDA and CDR2 SQIVND (reference sequence). The CDR3 DNA follows: TGTGCCAGTAGTAGTGGGACGGGGGGACGGGCCTATGGCTACACCTTC. This codes for CASSSGTGGRAYGYTF. The whole variable domain, remainder taken from reference TRBV19 and TRBJ1-2, is DGGITQSPKYLFRKEGQNVTLSCEQNLNHDAMYWYRQDPGQGLRLIYYSQIVNDFQKGDIAEGYSVSREKKESFPLTVTSAQKNPTAFYLCASSSGTGGRAYGYTFGSGTRLTVV.

The V call is TRBV11-2, the J call TRBJ2-7; 7 nucleotides line up with TRBD2. From germline, CDR1 is SGHAT and CDR2 FQNNGV. V gave up 2 bases and J gave up 0 bases; unmatched junction bases: 4. CDR3 length: 15 residues. CDR3 loop: CASSLSGVSSYEQYF. The CDR3 region has the DNA TGTGCCAGCAGCTTAAGCGGGGTCAGCTCCTACGAGCAGTACTTC.

The chain combines TRBV5-8 with TRBJ2-1, with D possibly matching TRBD1 (6 bases). Per the germline V gene, CDR1 is SGHTS and CDR2 is YDEGEE. Trimming took 6 bases from V and 9 from J, leaving 16 bases between them. The CDR3 runs to 13 residues. For the CDR3, the DNA is TGTGCCAGCATCGCACAGGGCGCTGGTGAGCAGTTCTTC. Protein product: CASIAQGAGEQFF.

The rearrangement uses TRBV24-1 and TRBJ2-1; possible D gene TRBD1, 6 bases. Germline V gene lookup returns CDR1 KGHDR and CDR2 SFDVKD. The length of the CDR3 is 14 residues. V was shortened by 7 bases and J by 2 bases, with 11 bases between the two germline ends. For the CDR3, the DNA is TGTGCCACCAGGGCTCAGGGGACCTACAATGAGCAGTTCTTC. Protein product: CATRAQGTYNEQFF.

With regard to this clone: The junction and the germline gene differ at one end; a read error may be behind it. The CDR3 coding sequence is TGTGCCAGCAGGGAAGACAGTAGCAATCAGCCCCAGCATTTT. Protein sequence: CASREDSSNQPQHF. The chain employs TRBV2 and TRBJ1-5, with TRBD1 as a possible D gene (5 bases). The CDR3 is made up of 14 amino acids. CDR1 SNHLY and CDR2 FYNNEI come from the germline V gene.

The chain combines TRBV11-1 with TRBJ2-7; 9 bases agree with TRBD1. This CDR3 comprises 14 residues. Germline-derived CDR1 and CDR2 are SGHAT and FQDESV (reference sequence). The V segment lost 5 bases and the J segment 5 bases; nucleotides outside the gene matches: 7. CDR3 sequence reads: CASSRGTGINEQYF. The CDR3 nucleotides read TGTGCCAGCAGCCGTGGGACAGGGATCAACGAGCAGTACTTC. Combining the CDR3 with reference TRBV11-1 and TRBJ2-7 gives the whole variable domain EAEVAQSPRYKITEKSQAVAFWCDPISGHATLYWYRQILGQGPELLVQFQDESVVDDSQLPKDRFSAERLKGVDSTLKIQPAELGDSAMYLCASSRGTGINEQYFGPGTRLTVT.

This clone was seen just once. The rearrangement joins TRBV3-1 (or the pseudogene TRBV3-2) to TRBJ2-1, with D uncertain. This CDR3 region has 16 residues. The V gene lost 1 base and the J gene lost 3 bases, with 13 bases spanning the gap. CDR1 LGHDT and CDR2 YNNKEL come from the germline V gene (reference sequence). The CDR3 is CASSQGLDTNYNEQFF. CDR3 DNA: TGTGCCAGCAGCCAAGGGCTAGATACTAACTACAATGAGCAGTTCTTC.

The rearrangement uses TRBV11-2 and TRBJ1-6, with D possibly matching TRBD1 (5 bases). This CDR3 contains 14 residues. Germline values: CDR1 SGHAT, CDR2 FQNNGV. The V end was cut by 4 bases, the J end by 5 bases, with 9 bases between. The CDR3 region has the DNA TGTGCCAGCAGCTACCGGGGGAATAATTCACCCCTCCACTTT. It is translated as CASSYRGNNSPLHF.

The rearrangement joins TRBV11-2 to TRBJ1-1; TRBD1 matches 12 bases. CDR1 and CDR2 (germline): SGHAT, FQNNGV. The V segment lost 1 base and the J segment 3 bases; nucleotides outside the gene matches: 12. CDR3 size: 19 residues. The DNA of the CDR3 is TGTGCCAGCAGCTTAGGTCTGGGACAGGGGGCCGTCGGGGACACTGAAGCTTTCTTT. Translating gives CASSLGLGQGAVGDTEAFF.

V and J are TRBV5-6 and TRBJ2-7; a weak D match, TRBD1 (6 bases). Germline CDR1 reads SGHDT; CDR2 reads YYEEEE. V gave up 4 bases and J gave up 0 bases, with 14 bases separating them. The CDR3 spans 15 residues. This chain's CDR3 is CASSLRQESSYEQYF. CDR3 DNA: TGTGCCAGCAGCCTTAGACAGGAAAGCTCCTACGAGCAGTACTTC.

This rearrangement joins TRBV7-2 to TRBJ1-5; TRBD1 matches at 12 bases. Germline V gene lookup returns CDR1 SGHTA and CDR2 FQGNSA. The CDR3 runs 14 residues. V trimming: 5 bases; J trimming: 7 bases; junction bases outside the gene matches: 3. DNA of the CDR3: TGTGCCAGCAGCCGGGACAGGGGGCAACAGCCCCAGCATTTT. Translation: CASSRDRGQQPQHF.

This chain uses TRBV5-1 with TRBJ1-2; D perhaps matches TRBD1 (6 bases). V was trimmed by 4 bases and J by 5 bases, leaving 15 bases between them. The CDR3 totals 14 residues. Per germline, CDR1 SGHRS and CDR2 YFSETQ. In nucleotides, the CDR3 is TGCGCCAGCAGCGCATTGATGACAGGATATGGCTACACCTTC. Amino acids: CASSALMTGYGYTF.

This rearrangement joins TRBV11-1 to TRBJ2-1, with 12 bases lining up with TRBD2. The V gene's germline CDR1 is SGHAT and CDR2 FQDESV (reference sequence). The V gene end was trimmed by 4 bases and the J gene end by 8 bases; junction bases not matched to a gene: 6. The CDR3 is 15 residues long. The CDR3, as DNA: TGTGCCAGCAGCTCAAGGACTAGCGGGATAGATGAGCAGTTCTTC. This encodes CASSSRTSGIDEQFF.

Notes on this clone: Germline and junction disagree at one end, which may indicate a read error. The chain is built from TRBV29-1 and TRBJ2-5, with D possibly matching TRBD2 (5 bases). Germline loops: CDR1 SQVTM, CDR2 ANQGSEA. The CDR3 contains 12 residues. The CDR3 DNA is TGCAGCGCAAAACTAGAGTGGGAGACCCGGTACTTC. It encodes CSAKLEWETRYF.

The DNA of the CDR3 is TGTGCCAGCAGTATTATGACAGGGAGGGAGACCCAGTACTTC. Protein product: CASSIMTGRETQYF. This rearrangement joins TRBV2 to TRBJ2-5; D possibly corresponds to TRBD1 (7 bases). The CDR3 spans 14 residues. Germline loops: CDR1 SNHLY, CDR2 FYNNEI. V gave up 5 bases and J gave up 5 bases, with 15 bases separating them.

Concerning this clone: This CDR3 is also generated by other DNA sequences in the sample. The chain's CDR3 is CASSQGQGAYEQYF. CDR3 DNA: TGCGCCAGCAGCCAAGGCCAGGGGGCCTACGAGCAGTACTTC. The V gene is TRBV4-3, the J gene TRBJ2-7; 7 bases match TRBD1. Germline trimming cut 1 base from V and 2 bases from J; bases unmatched to any gene: 2. This CDR3 has 14 residues. The germline V gene has CDR1 LGHNA and CDR2 YSLEER.

This clone was counted between two and nine times. The chain joins TRBV1 to TRBJ2-7; no check of the table's D call, TRBD2, against the DNA was made. TRBV1 is classified as a pseudogene. The CDR3 contains 19 residues. The CDR3 reads CTSSQDLPGLAGVSYEQYF. CDR3 in DNA: TGCACCAGCAGCCAAGATCTTCCCGGACTAGCGGGAGTCTCCTACGAGCAGTACTTC.

The chain combines TRBV6-1 with TRBJ1-2; D might be TRBD1 (5 bases). Germline V gene sequence: CDR1 MNHNS, CDR2 SASEGT. This CDR3 has 16 amino acids. V was trimmed by 0 bases and J by 1 base, leaving 12 bases between them. Here the CDR3 DNA reads TGTGCCAGCAGTGAAGCGCCTCCCGACAGTAACTATGGCTACACCTTC. Encoded protein: CASSEAPPDSNYGYTF.

This clone was seen just once. The chain carries TRBV19 and TRBJ2-7; 8 bases agree with TRBD1. Germline CDR1 reads LNHDA; CDR2 reads SQIVND (reference sequence). With 7 bases clipped from V and 0 bases from J, the junction kept 5 bases outside the gene matches. This CDR3 contains 14 residues. CDR3 bases: TGTGCCAGTAAGGGGGGACAGGACTCCTACGAGCAGTACTTC. Protein: CASKGGQDSYEQYF.

This clone was counted between two and nine times. The chain combines TRBV6-1 with TRBJ2-2; possible D gene TRBD1, 5 bases. The germline V gene encodes CDR1 MNHNS and CDR2 SASEGT. The germline V and J ends were trimmed by 2 bases and 7 bases, with 11 bases remaining between them. The CDR3 sequence is 14 residues long. The CDR3 reads CASSEMWGGGELFF. The CDR3 DNA reads as TGTGCCAGCAGTGAAATGTGGGGCGGCGGGGAGCTGTTTTTT.

The chain uses TRBV29-1 and TRBJ1-2; 8 bases are shared with TRBD1. Germline lookup yields CDR1 SQVTM and CDR2 ANQGSEA. Trimming took 5 bases from V and 8 from J; bases not matched to a gene: 4. The CDR3 spans 11 residues. CDR3 residues: CSVRQGKGYTF. CDR3 coding DNA: TGCAGCGTTCGACAGGGGAAAGGCTACACCTTC. Looking up the rest from reference TRBV29-1 and TRBJ1-2 gives the full variable domain: SAVISQKPSRDICQRGTSLTIQCQVDSQVTMMFWYRQQPGQSLTLIATANQGSEATYESGFVIDKFPISRPNLTFSTLTVSNMSPEDSSIYLCSVRQGKGYTFGSGTRLTVV.

The rearrangement uses TRBV10-3 and TRBJ1-4, with a possible D match to TRBD1 (5 bases). Germline CDR1 ENHRY, CDR2 SYGVKD. The CDR3 totals 15 residues. V dropped 2 bases and J dropped 8 bases, with 15 bases sitting between them. The CDR3 DNA is TGTGCCATCAGTGAGACTGGCGGAGGGGCCGAAAAACTGTTTTTT. Residues: CAISETGGGAEKLFF.

The chain uses TRBV15 and TRBJ1-1; D is undetermined. The germline V gene has CDR1 LNHNV and CDR2 YYDKDF (reference sequence). This CDR3 contains 14 residues. Deletions cut 8 bases from V and 5 bases from J, with 18 bases between. CDR3 amino acids: CATDLGGSGTEAFF. In DNA form, the CDR3 reads TGTGCCACCGACTTAGGAGGATCGGGGACTGAAGCTTTCTTT.

This rearrangement joins TRBV27 to TRBJ2-7; a possible D gene is TRBD2 (6 bases). Germline CDR1 is MNHEY and CDR2 is SMNVEV (reference sequence). This CDR3 region has 18 residues. With 5 bases removed from V and 3 bases from J, the gap between germline ends came to 26 bases. The CDR3 protein is CASSGQVGAGGAIYEQYF. The CDR3 nucleotides are TGTGCCAGCAGTGGTCAAGTAGGGGCCGGAGGGGCGATCTACGAGCAGTACTTC.

The chain recombines TRBV7-2 with TRBJ1-3; D possibly corresponds to TRBD1 (6 bases). V gave up 4 bases and J gave up 2 bases, with 9 bases separating them. Per the germline V gene, CDR1 is SGHTA and CDR2 is FQGNSA. The CDR3 extends over 14 amino acids. DNA for the CDR3: TGTGCCAGCAGCTCACAGGGCCCTGGAAACACCATATATTTT. Translating it yields CASSSQGPGNTIYF.

The rearrangement links TRBV9 to TRBJ2-2, with D perhaps matching TRBD2 (5 bases). V lost 2 bases and J 6 bases, leaving 17 bases between the germline ends. Germline loops: CDR1 SGDLS, CDR2 YYNGEE. CDR3 length: 16 amino acids. The CDR3 loop reads CASSVALLVASGELFF. Here the CDR3 DNA reads TGTGCCAGCAGCGTTGCCCTACTAGTGGCGTCCGGGGAGCTGTTTTTT.

The rearrangement joins TRBV18 to TRBJ1-5, with 8 bases identical to TRBD1. Germline V gene data show CDR1 as KGHSH and CDR2 as LQKENI. The CDR3 totals 17 residues. Unmatched junction bases numbered 7, after V lost 3 bases and J lost 0 bases. The CDR3 DNA follows: TGTGCCAGCTCACCCCAAGACAGGGGTAATAGCAATCAGCCCCAGCATTTT. Translating it yields CASSPQDRGNSNQPQHF. Supplemented by reference TRBV18 and TRBJ1-5, the full variable domain reads NAGVMQNPRHLVRRRGQEARLRCSPMKGHSHVYWYRQLPEEGLKFMVYLQKENIIDESGMPKERFSAEFPKEGPSILRIQQVVRGDSAAYFCASSPQDRGNSNQPQHFGDGTRLSIL.

This rearrangement joins TRBV28 to TRBJ2-1; D may be TRBD1 (6 bases). CDR1 is MDHEN, CDR2 SYDVKM, per germline. V lost 4 bases to trimming and J lost 2 bases, with 9 bases between them. The CDR3 consists of 14 residues. This CDR3 is CASSSGQPYNEQFF. Written as DNA, the CDR3 is TGTGCCAGCAGTTCTGGACAGCCCTACAATGAGCAGTTCTTC.